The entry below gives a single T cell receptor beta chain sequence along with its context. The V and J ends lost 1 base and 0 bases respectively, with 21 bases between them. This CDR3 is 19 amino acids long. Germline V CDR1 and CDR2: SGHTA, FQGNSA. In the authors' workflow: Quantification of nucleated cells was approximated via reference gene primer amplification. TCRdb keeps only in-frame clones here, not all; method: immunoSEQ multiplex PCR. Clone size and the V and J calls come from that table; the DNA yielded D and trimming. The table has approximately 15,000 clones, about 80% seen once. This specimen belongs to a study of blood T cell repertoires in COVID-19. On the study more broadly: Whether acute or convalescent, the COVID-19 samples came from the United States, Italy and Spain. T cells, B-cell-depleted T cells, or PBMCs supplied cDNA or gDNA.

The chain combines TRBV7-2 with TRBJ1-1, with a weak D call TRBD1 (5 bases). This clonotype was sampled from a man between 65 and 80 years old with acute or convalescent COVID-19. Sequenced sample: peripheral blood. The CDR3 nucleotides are TGTGCCAGCAGCTTAGGACGCGCCAGGGCAGGGCTGATGAACACTGAAGCTTTCTTT. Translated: CASSLGRARAGLMNTEAFF.